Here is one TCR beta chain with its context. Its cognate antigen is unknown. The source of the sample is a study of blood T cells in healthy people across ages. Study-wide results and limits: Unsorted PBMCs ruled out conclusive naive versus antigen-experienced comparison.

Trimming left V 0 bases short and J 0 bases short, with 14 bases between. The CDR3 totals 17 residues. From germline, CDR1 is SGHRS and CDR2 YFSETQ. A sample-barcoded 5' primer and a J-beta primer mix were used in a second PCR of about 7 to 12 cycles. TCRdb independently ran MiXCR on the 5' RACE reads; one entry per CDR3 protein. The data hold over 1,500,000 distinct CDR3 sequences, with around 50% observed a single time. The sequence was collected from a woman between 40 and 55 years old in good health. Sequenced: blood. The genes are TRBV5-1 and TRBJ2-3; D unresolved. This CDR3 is CASSLGISVTSTDTQYF. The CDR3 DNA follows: TGCGCCAGCAGCTTGGGGATAAGTGTCACTAGCACAGATACGCAGTATTTT.